Included here is one T cell receptor (beta chain) sequence, with context. This sample was included in a study of blood T cell repertoires in COVID-19. TCRdb keeps only in-frame clones here, not all; method: immunoSEQ multiplex PCR. The sample lists 170,000 or so clones; about 83% were seen once. Germline-derived CDR1 and CDR2 are SGHTA and FQGTGA. This CDR3 region has 18 residues. Trimming at V came to 5 bases and at J to 5 bases, leaving 17 bases not matched to a gene. Sequencing was done on a sample of peripheral blood. The chain combines TRBV7-3 with TRBJ2-2, with TRBD1 identical over 7 bases. The sequence derives from a woman aged 18 to 35 who had recovered from COVID-19. Here the CDR3 reads CASSHTIGTANWTGELFF. For the CDR3, the DNA is TGTGCCAGCAGCCACACCATTGGGACAGCTAATTGGACCGGGGAGCTGTTTTTT. The variable domain in full, with the rest retrieved from reference TRBV7-3 and TRBJ2-2, is GAGVSQTPSNKVTEKGKYVELRCDPISGHTALYWYRQSLGQGPEFLIYFQGTGAADDSGLPNDRFFAVRPEGSVSTLKIQRTERGDSAVYLCASSHTIGTANWTGELFFGEGSRLTVL.